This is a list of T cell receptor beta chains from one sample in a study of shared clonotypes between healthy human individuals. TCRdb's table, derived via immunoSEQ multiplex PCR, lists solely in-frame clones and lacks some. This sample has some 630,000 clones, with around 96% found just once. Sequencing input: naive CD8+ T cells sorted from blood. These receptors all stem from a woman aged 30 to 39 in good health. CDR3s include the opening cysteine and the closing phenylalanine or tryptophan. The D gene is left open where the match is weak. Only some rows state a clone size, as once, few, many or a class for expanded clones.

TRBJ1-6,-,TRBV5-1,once,CASSLGDPYNSPLHF,TGCGCCAGCAGCTTGGGGGACCCCTATAATTCACCCCTCCACTTT
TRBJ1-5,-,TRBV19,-,CASSMGQINQPQHF,TGTGCCAGTAGTATGGGGCAAATCAATCAGCCCCAGCATTTT
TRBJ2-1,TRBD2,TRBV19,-,CASSLLAGSQYNEQFF,TGTGCCAGTAGTTTACTAGCGGGAAGCCAATACAATGAGCAGTTCTTC
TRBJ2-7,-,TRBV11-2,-,CASSRTQGIEQYF,TGTGCCAGCAGCCGGACCCAGGGTATCGAGCAGTACTTC
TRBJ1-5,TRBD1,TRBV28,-,CATRQLGGGNQPQHF,TGTGCCACGCGCCAATTAGGGGGCGGTAATCAGCCCCAGCATTTT
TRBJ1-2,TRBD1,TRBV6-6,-,CASKEGADYGYTF,TGTGCCAGCAAGGAGGGGGCCGACTATGGCTACACCTTC
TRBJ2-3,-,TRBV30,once,CAWSAERSYTDTQYF,TGTGCCTGGAGTGCCGAGCGGTCCTACACAGATACGCAGTATTTT
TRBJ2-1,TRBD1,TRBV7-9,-,CASSPWTGYNEQFF,TGTGCCAGCAGCCCTTGGACAGGCTACAATGAGCAGTTCTTC
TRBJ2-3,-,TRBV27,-,CASSFAASLTDTQYF,TGTGCCAGCAGTTTCGCCGCCAGCCTCACAGATACGCAGTATTTT
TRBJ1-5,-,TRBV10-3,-,CAISESVNQPQHF,TGTGCCATCAGTGAGTCGGTAAATCAGCCCCAGCATTTT
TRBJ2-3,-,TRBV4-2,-,CASSPSRIVSDTQYF,TGTGCCAGCAGCCCCTCGCGAATAGTTTCAGATACGCAGTATTTT
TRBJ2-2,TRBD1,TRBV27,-,CASSFVGQGASGELFF,TGTGCCAGCAGTTTCGTAGGACAGGGGGCCTCCGGGGAGCTGTTTTTT
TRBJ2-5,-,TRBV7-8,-,CASSGPRIETQYF,TGTGCCAGCAGCGGGCCTAGGATAGAGACCCAGTACTTC
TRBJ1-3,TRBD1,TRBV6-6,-,CASSSPDRVTGNTIYF,TGTGCCAGCAGTTCACCGGACAGGGTAACTGGAAACACCATATATTTT
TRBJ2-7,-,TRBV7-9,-,CASSPKNRVLSEQYF,TGTGCCAGCAGCCCCAAAAACAGGGTTTTAAGCGAGCAGTACTTC
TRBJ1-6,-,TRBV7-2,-,CASSLRPASSYNSPLHF,TGTGCCAGCAGCTTAAGGCCGGCTAGCTCCTATAATTCACCCCTCCACTTT
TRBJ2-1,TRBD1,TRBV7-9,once,CASSLQGQGNEQFF,TGTGCCAGCAGTCTACAGGGACAGGGGAATGAGCAGTTCTTC
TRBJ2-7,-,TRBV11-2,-,CASSLFSEQYF,TGTGCCAGCAGCTTATTCTCCGAGCAGTACTTC
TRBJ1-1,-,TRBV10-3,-,CAISESWGDEAFF,TGTGCCATCAGTGAGTCGTGGGGCGATGAAGCTTTCTTT
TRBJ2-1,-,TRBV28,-,CASNLINNEQFF,TGTGCCAGCAATTTGATAAACAATGAGCAGTTCTTC
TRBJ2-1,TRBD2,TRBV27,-,CASSLSFRAGEDEQFF,TGTGCCAGCAGTTTATCGTTTCGGGCGGGGGAGGATGAGCAGTTCTTC
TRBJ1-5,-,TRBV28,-,CASSSPDSNQPQHF,TGTGCCAGCAGTTCCCCGGACAGCAATCAGCCCCAGCATTTT
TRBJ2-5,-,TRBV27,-,CASKGGGTQYF,TGTGCCAGCAAGGGAGGCGGGACCCAGTACTTC
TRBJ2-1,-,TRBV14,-,CASSRWDTYEQFF,TGTGCCAGCAGCCGATGGGACACATATGAGCAGTTCTTC
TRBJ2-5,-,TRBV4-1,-,CASSLDLEQETQYF,TGCGCCAGCAGCCTGGACTTGGAGCAAGAGACCCAGTACTTC
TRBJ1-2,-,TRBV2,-,CASRGPGYTF,TGTGCCAGCAGAGGCCCTGGCTACACCTTC
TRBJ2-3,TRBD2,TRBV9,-,CASSVGGSTDTQYF,TGTGCCAGCAGCGTGGGGGGGAGCACAGATACGCAGTATTTT
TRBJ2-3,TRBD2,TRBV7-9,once,CASSLTTSGTDTQYF,TGTGCCAGCAGCTTAACAACTAGCGGGACAGATACGCAGTATTTT
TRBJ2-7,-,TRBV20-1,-,CSAREIAEQYF,TGCAGTGCTAGAGAAATAGCGGAGCAGTACTTC
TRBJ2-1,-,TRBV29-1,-,CSVEDGLNEQFF,TGCAGCGTTGAAGATGGTCTAAATGAGCAGTTCTTC
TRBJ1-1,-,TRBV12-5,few,CASGFDTEAFF,TGTGCTAGTGGTTTTGACACTGAAGCTTTCTTT
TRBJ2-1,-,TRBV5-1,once,CASSLMLQADEQFF,TGCGCCAGCAGCTTGATGTTACAAGCGGATGAGCAGTTCTTC
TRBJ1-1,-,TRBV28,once,CASSVGVTTGYMNTEAFF,TGTGCCAGCTCAGTGGGGGTAACAACTGGGTACATGAACACTGAAGCTTTCTTT
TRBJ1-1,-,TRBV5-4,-,CASSPPNMNTEAFF,TGTGCCAGCAGCCCCCCGAACATGAACACTGAAGCTTTCTTT
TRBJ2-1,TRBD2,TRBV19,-,CASSSVLAGGIHEQFF,TGTGCCAGTAGTTCGGTCTTAGCGGGAGGAATACATGAGCAGTTCTTC
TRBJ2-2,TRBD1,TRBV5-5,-,CASSLIIQGAAGELFF,TGTGCCAGCAGCTTAATCATCCAGGGGGCCGCCGGGGAGCTGTTTTTT
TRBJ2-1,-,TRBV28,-,CASSFSGEALPSGEQFF,TGTGCCAGCAGTTTTTCAGGGGAGGCACTCCCGTCAGGGGAGCAGTTCTTC
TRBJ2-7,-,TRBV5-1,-,CASSPYWGGQDYEQYF,TGCGCCAGCAGCCCGTATTGGGGGGGACAGGACTACGAGCAGTACTTC
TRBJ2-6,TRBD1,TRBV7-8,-,CASSLAPGGAGANVLTF,TGTGCCAGCAGCTTAGCGCCAGGGGGCGCTGGGGCCAACGTCCTGACTTTC
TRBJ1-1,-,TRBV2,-,CASRAGHMNTEAFF,TGTGCCAGCAGAGCGGGACACATGAACACTGAAGCTTTCTTT
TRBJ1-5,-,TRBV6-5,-,CASSYTQNNQPQHF,TGTGCCAGCAGTTACACCCAAAACAATCAGCCCCAGCATTTT
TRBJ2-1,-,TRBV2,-,CASSEKGSEQFF,TGTGCCAGCAGTGAAAAGGGTAGTGAGCAGTTCTTC
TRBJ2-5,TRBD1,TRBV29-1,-,CSVWGRTGGPAETQYF,TGCAGCGTTTGGGGGCGGACAGGGGGTCCGGCAGAGACCCAGTACTTC
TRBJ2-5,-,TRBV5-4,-,CASSLASGGQETQYF,TGTGCCAGCAGCTTGGCTTCTGGGGGACAAGAGACCCAGTACTTC
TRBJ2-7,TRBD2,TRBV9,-,CASSGGATSGNYEQYF,TGTGCCAGCAGCGGGGGAGCGACTAGCGGGAACTACGAGCAGTACTTC
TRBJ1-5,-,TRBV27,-,CASSLHLNQPQHF,TGTGCCAGCAGCTTGCACCTCAATCAGCCCCAGCATTTT
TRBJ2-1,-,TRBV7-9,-,CASSLVSFEQFF,TGTGCCAGCAGCTTAGTAAGTTTTGAGCAGTTCTTC
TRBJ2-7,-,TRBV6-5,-,CASSYSGLGYEQYF,TGTGCCAGCAGTTACTCCGGGTTAGGATACGAGCAGTACTTC
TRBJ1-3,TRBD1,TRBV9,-,CASSFGTGAGNTIYF,TGTGCCAGCAGCTTCGGGACAGGAGCTGGAAACACCATATATTTT
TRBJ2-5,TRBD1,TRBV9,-,CASSISGTGGETQYF,TGTGCCAGCAGCATATCCGGGACAGGGGGAGAGACCCAGTACTTC